This TCR beta chain was retrieved from a study of blood T cell repertoires in COVID-19. Study background: Collection of acute and convalescent COVID-19 samples took place in the United States, Italy and Spain. PBMCs, B-cell-depleted T cells, or T cells were the source of the cDNA or gDNA that made up the material.

In the authors' methods: Nucleated cell number was recorded as an estimate derived from reference gene primer amplification. Repertoires were generated with immunoSEQ multiplex PCR, while TCRdb's copy carries only in-frame clones and drops some. Clone size and V and J calls were adopted from that table, with D and trimming inferred from the DNA. The table shows tens of thousands of clones, with under 90% occurring only once. Germline CDR1 reads MNHEY; CDR2 reads SVGAGI. V shed 0 bases and J shed 8 bases, with 11 bases lying between them. There are 15 residues in the CDR3. The clonotype comes from a human donor in a cohort sampled during active COVID-19. This chain uses TRBV6-5 with TRBJ1-6, with a possible D match to TRBD1 (5 bases). Source material: peripheral blood. In nucleotides, the CDR3 is TGTGCCAGCAGTTACTCGAGTCAGGGATATTCACCCCTCCACTTT. Encoded protein: CASSYSSQGYSPLHF.